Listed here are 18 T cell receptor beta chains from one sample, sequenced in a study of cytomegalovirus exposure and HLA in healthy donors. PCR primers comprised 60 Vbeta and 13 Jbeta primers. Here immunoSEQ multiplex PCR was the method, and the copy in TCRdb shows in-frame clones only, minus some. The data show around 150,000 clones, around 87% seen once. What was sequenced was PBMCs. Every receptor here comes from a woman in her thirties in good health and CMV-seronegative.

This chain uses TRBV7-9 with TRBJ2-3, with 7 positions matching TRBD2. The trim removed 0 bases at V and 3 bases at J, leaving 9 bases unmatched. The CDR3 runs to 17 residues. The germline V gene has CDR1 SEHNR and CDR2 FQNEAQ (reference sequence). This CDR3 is CASSLAFAGAGTDTQYF. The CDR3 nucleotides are TGTGCCAGCAGCTTAGCTTTCGCGGGAGCCGGGACAGATACGCAGTATTTT.

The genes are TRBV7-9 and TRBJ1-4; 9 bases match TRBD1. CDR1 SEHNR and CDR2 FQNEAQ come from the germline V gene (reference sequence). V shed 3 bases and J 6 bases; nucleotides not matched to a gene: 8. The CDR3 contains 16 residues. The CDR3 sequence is CASSFPGTGKDEKLFF. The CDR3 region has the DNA TGTGCCAGCAGCTTCCCCGGGACAGGGAAGGATGAAAAACTGTTTTTT.

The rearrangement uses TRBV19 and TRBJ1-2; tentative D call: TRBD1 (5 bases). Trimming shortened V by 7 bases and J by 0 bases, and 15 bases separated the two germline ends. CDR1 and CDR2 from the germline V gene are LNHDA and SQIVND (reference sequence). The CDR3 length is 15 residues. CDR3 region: CASTKDSYSNYGYTF. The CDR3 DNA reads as TGTGCCAGTACCAAAGACAGTTACTCTAACTATGGCTACACCTTC.

CDR3 region: CAWSAGTGGSYQETQYF. Written as DNA, the CDR3 is TGTGCCTGGAGTGCGGGGACAGGGGGTTCGTACCAAGAGACCCAGTACTTC. This chain connects TRBV30 to TRBJ2-5; 11 positions agree with TRBD1. This CDR3 has 17 residues. J gave up 0 bases and V 1 base, and 7 bases lay outside the gene matches. Germline V lookup: CDR1 GTSNPN, CDR2 SVGIG (reference sequence).

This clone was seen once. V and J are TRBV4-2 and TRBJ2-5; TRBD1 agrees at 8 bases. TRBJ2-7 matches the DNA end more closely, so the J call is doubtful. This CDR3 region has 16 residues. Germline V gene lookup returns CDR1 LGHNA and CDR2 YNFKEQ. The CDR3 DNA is TGTGCCAGCAGCCAAGCCAGCGGACAGGGAACCTACGAGCAGTACTTC. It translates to CASSQASGQGTYEQYF.

The CDR3 loop reads CASSYSRYRMNTEAFF. DNA of the CDR3: TGTGCCAGCAGTTACTCGCGATACAGGATGAACACTGAAGCTTTCTTT. The rearrangement links TRBV6-5 to TRBJ1-1, with a possible D match to TRBD1 (5 bases). Germline V lookup: CDR1 MNHEY, CDR2 SVGAGI. The V and J ends lost 0 bases and 0 bases respectively, with 11 bases between them. There are 16 residues in the CDR3.

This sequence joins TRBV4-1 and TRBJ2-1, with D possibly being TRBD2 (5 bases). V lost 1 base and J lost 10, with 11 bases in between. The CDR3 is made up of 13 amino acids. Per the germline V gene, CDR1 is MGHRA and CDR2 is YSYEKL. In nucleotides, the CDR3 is TGCGCCAGCAGCCAAGGCGGAACGGGGGAGCAGTTCTTC. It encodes CASSQGGTGEQFF.

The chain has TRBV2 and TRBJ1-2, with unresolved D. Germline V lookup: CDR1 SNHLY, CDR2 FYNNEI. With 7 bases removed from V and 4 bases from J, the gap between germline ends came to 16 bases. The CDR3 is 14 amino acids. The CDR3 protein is CASTSTPSAYGYTF. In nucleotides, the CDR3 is TGTGCCAGCACATCCACCCCTAGTGCCTATGGCTACACCTTC.

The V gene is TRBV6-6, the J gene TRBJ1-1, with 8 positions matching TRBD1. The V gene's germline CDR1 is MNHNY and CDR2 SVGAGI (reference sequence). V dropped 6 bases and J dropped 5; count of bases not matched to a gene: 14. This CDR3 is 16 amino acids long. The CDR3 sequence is CASSQDRDLTRTEAFF. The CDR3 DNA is TGTGCCAGCAGCCAGGACAGGGACTTAACTAGGACTGAAGCTTTCTTT.

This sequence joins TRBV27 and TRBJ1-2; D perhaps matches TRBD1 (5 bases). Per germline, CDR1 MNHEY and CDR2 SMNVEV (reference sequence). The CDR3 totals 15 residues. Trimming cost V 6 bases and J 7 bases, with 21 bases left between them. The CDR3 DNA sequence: TGTGCCAGCAGCCCCCTCGGGGGGACGAGTACTGGCTACACCTTC. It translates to CASSPLGGTSTGYTF.

CDR3 in amino acids: CASSLGGLTSGGTYEQYF. For the CDR3, the DNA is TGTGCCAGCAGCTTAGGGGGGCTGACTAGCGGGGGAACCTACGAGCAGTACTTC. The chain couples TRBV7-8 to TRBJ2-7; 12 bases are a match to TRBD2. V shed 1 base, J shed 2 bases, and the junction held 9 bases outside the gene matches. Looked up from germline, CDR1 is SGHVS and CDR2 is FQNEAQ. CDR3 length: 18 amino acids.

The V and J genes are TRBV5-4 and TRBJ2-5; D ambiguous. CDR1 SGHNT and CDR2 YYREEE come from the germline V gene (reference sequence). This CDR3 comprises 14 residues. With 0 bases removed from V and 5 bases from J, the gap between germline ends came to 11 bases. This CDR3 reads CASSLAARRETQYF. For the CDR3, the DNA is TGTGCCAGCAGCTTGGCTGCCCGTCGGGAGACCCAGTACTTC.

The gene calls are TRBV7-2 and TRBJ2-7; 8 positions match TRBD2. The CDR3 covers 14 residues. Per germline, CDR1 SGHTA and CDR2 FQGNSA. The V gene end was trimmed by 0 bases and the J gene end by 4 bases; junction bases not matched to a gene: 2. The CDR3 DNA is TGTGCCAGCAGCTTAGCGCGGGGGGAGTACGAGCAGTACTTC. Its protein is CASSLARGEYEQYF. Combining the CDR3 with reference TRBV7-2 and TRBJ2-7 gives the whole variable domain GAGVSQSPSNKVTEKGKDVELRCDPISGHTALYWYRQSLGQGLEFLIYFQGNSAPDKSGLPSDRFSAERTGGSVSTLTIQRTQQEDSAVYLCASSLARGEYEQYFGPGTRLTVT.

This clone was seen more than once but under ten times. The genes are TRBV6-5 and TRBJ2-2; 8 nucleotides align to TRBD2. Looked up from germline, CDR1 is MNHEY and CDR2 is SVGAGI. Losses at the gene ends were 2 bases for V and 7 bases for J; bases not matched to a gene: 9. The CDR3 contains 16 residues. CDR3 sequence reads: CASSYTRLAWSGELFF. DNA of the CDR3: TGTGCCAGCAGTTACACACGACTAGCGTGGAGCGGGGAGCTGTTTTTT.

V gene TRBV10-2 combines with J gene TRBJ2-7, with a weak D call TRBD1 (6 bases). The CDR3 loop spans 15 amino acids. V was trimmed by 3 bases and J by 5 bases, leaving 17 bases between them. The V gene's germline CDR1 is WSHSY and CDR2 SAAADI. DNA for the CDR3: TGCGCCAGCAGTGATCGAGGTAGGGGGAGACACGAGCAGTACTTC. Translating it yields CASSDRGRGRHEQYF.

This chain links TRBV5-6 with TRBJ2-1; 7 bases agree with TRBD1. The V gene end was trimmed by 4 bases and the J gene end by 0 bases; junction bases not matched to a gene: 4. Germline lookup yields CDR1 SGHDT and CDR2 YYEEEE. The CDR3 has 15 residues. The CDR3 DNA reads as TGTGCCAGCAGCATGGGGACAGACTCCTACAATGAGCAGTTCTTC. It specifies CASSMGTDSYNEQFF.

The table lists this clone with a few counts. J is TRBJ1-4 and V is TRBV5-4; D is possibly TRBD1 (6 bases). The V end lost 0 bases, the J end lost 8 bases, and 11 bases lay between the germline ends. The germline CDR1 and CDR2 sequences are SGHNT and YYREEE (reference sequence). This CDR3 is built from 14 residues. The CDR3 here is CASSLARGREKLFF. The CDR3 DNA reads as TGTGCCAGCAGCTTGGCCAGGGGTCGGGAAAAACTGTTTTTT. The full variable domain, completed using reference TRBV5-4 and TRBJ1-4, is ETGVTQSPTHLIKTRGQQVTLRCSSQSGHNTVSWYQQALGQGPQFIFQYYREEENGRGNFPPRFSGLQFPNYSSELNVNALELDDSALYLCASSLARGREKLFFGSGTQLSVL.

The chain's CDR3 is CASSFRPGLAGTGELFF. Written as DNA, the CDR3 is TGTGCCAGCAGCTTCCGACCGGGACTAGCTGGCACCGGGGAGCTGTTTTTT. This chain links TRBV7-8 with TRBJ2-2, with 9 bases matching TRBD2. CDR1 and CDR2 from the germline V gene are SGHVS and FQNEAQ. Germline trimming cut 3 bases from V and 4 bases from J; bases unmatched to any gene: 9. This CDR3 comprises 17 residues. Full variable domain (missing parts from reference TRBV7-8 and TRBJ2-2): GAGVSQSPRYKVAKRGQDVALRCDPISGHVSLFWYQQALGQGPEFLTYFQNEAQLDKSGLPSDRFFAERPEGSVSTLKIQRTQQEDSAVYLCASSFRPGLAGTGELFFGEGSRLTVL.